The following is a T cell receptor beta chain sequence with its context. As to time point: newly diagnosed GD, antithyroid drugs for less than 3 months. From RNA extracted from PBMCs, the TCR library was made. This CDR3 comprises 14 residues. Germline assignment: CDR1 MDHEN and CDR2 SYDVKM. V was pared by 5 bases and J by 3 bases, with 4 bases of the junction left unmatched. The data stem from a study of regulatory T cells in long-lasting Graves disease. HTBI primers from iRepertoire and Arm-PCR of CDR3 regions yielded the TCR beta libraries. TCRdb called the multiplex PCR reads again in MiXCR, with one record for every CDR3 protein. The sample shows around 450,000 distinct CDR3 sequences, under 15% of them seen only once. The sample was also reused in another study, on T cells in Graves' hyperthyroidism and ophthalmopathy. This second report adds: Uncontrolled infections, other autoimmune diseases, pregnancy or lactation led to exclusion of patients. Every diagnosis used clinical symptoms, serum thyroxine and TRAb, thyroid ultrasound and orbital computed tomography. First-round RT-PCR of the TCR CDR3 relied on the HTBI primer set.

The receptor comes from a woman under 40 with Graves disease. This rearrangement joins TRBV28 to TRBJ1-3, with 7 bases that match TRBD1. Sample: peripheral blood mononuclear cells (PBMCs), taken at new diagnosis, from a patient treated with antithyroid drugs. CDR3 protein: CASSPQGDGNTIYF. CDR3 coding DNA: TGTGCCAGCAGTCCCCAGGGGGATGGAAACACCATATATTTT.